This T cell receptor beta chain was captured by sequencing in a study of cytomegalovirus exposure and HLA in healthy donors. Overall study findings and caveats: The study labeled fewer than 200 TCR beta chains cytomegalovirus-associated. As a later analysis showed, several of the most significant clusters appeared to be linked to common viral pathogens. Follow-up analysis later connected one missense variant in DCLRE1C with trimming of TCR beta V- and J-genes. Most TCR sequences proved rare, with some public TCRs found in many donors.

With 60 Vbeta and 13 Jbeta primers, the PCR was carried out. Profiling relied on immunoSEQ multiplex PCR, and the TCRdb table lists in-frame clones only, not all of them. In the table there are under 150,000 clones, about 80% of which are singletons. With respect to this clone: The antigen remains unidentified.

The CDR3 consists of 14 residues. From germline, CDR1 is ENHRY and CDR2 SYGVKD. The V and J ends lost 7 bases and 7 bases, in that order; junction bases with no gene match: 10. The specimen was PBMCs. The receptor was derived from a male donor in good health and CMV-seropositive. This sequence joins TRBV10-3 and TRBJ2-7, with TRBD1 matching over 10 bases. CDR3 protein: CAITPGQGTGEQYF. The CDR3 DNA sequence: TGTGCCATCACCCCGGGACAGGGGACGGGGGAGCAGTACTTC.